The next 25 T cell receptor beta chains were all read from a single sample in a study of cytomegalovirus exposure and HLA in healthy donors. Both 60 Vbeta primers and 13 Jbeta primers went into the PCR. The data were produced by immunoSEQ multiplex PCR, yet TCRdb's version contains in-frame clones alone and is incomplete. The repertoire includes about 140,000 clones, over 70% of them detected once, and approximately 2.8% sits in the top ten. Sequencing was performed on PBMCs. These receptors all come from a male donor in good health and CMV-seronegative.

The rearrangement joins TRBV27 to TRBJ2-2, with 12 bases matching TRBD2. CDR1 and CDR2 from the germline V gene are MNHEY and SMNVEV (reference sequence). Unmatched junction bases numbered 11, after V lost 6 bases and J lost 3 bases. The CDR3 is made up of 18 amino acids. CDR3 amino acids: CASRPPVGLAGHTGELFF. The CDR3 nucleotides read TGTGCCAGCAGACCACCCGTGGGACTAGCGGGCCACACCGGGGAGCTGTTTTTT.

The chain joins TRBV27 to TRBJ1-1; the D gene is possibly TRBD1 (5 bases). Germline lookup yields CDR1 MNHEY and CDR2 SMNVEV (reference sequence). Trimming removed 2 bases from V and 2 bases from J, with 12 bases in between. This CDR3 has 15 residues. CDR3 nucleotide sequence: TGTGCCAGCAGTTTACAGGGTCCGGGTAACACTGAAGCTTTCTTT. It yields the protein CASSLQGPGNTEAFF.

This chain joins TRBV12-5 and TRBJ1-2, with TRBD1 as a possible D gene (6 bases). The germline V and J ends were trimmed by 2 bases and 5 bases, with 18 bases remaining between them. The CDR3 length is 16 residues. Looked up from germline, CDR1 is LGHNT and CDR2 is FRNRAP. The CDR3 sequence is CASGLTPEGGWYGYTF. The CDR3 bases are TGTGCTAGTGGTTTGACCCCAGAAGGGGGTTGGTATGGCTACACCTTC.

The J gene is TRBJ1-5, the V gene TRBV7-2; 9 bases align to TRBD1. The germline gives CDR1 SGHTA, CDR2 FQGNSA. V shed 3 bases and J 3 bases; nucleotides not matched to a gene: 3. The CDR3 is 15 residues long. The CDR3 spells CASSFDRGINQPQHF. Written as DNA, the CDR3 is TGTGCCAGCAGCTTTGACAGGGGGATCAATCAGCCCCAGCATTTT.

This clone came up a few times. The V gene is TRBV5-6, the J gene TRBJ2-7; TRBD2 agrees at 7 bases. This CDR3 region has 16 residues. CDR1 is SGHDT, CDR2 YYEEEE, per germline. V lost 1 base, J lost 3 bases, and 10 bases stayed unmatched. The CDR3: CASSLPLGRGDYEQYF. The CDR3 DNA follows: TGTGCCAGCAGCTTGCCACTAGGACGGGGGGACTACGAGCAGTACTTC.

The V gene is TRBV27, the J gene TRBJ2-7; D possibly corresponds to TRBD2 (5 bases). Germline V lookup: CDR1 MNHEY, CDR2 SMNVEV (reference sequence). V was cut by 2 bases and J by 5 bases, with 13 bases left in between. This CDR3 has 14 amino acids. The CDR3 here is CASSLLERGDEQYF. As DNA, the CDR3 is TGTGCCAGCAGTTTACTGGAACGGGGAGACGAGCAGTACTTC.

The rearrangement links TRBV30 to TRBJ2-5, with 12 bases that match TRBD2. The J call may be faulty, since TRBJ2-7 better matches the DNA end. The CDR3 totals 19 residues. CDR1 is GTSNPN and CDR2 is SVGIG in the germline V gene (reference sequence). CDR3 DNA: TGTGCCTGGAGTGGGTTGGCCCCGGGACTAGCGGGTACCCGAGGCGAGCAGTACTTC. Translated, it gives CAWSGLAPGLAGTRGEQYF.

The rearrangement links TRBV18 to TRBJ2-4; D gene uncertain. Per germline, CDR1 KGHSH and CDR2 LQKENI. V shed 3 bases and J shed 7 bases, with 13 bases lying between them. This CDR3 has 14 residues. CDR3: CASSPKTQVNIQYF. The CDR3 DNA is TGTGCCAGCTCACCGAAGACCCAGGTGAACATTCAGTACTTC.

The V gene is TRBV7-9, the J gene TRBJ1-1, with 8 bases that match TRBD1. V gave up 5 bases and J gave up 11 bases; unmatched junction bases: 7. The germline V gene has CDR1 SEHNR and CDR2 FQNEAQ (reference sequence). The CDR3 has 12 amino acids. Here the CDR3 reads CASSATGERAFF. As DNA, the CDR3 is TGTGCCAGCAGCGCGACAGGGGAACGGGCTTTCTTT.

The V call is TRBV14, the J call TRBJ2-5, with 14 bases aligning to TRBD2. The CDR3 is 18 residues long. The J segment lost 2 bases and the V segment lost 2 bases, leaving 7 bases of the junction unmatched. Germline CDR1 is SGHDN and CDR2 is FVKESK. The CDR3 DNA follows: TGTGCCAGCAGCCAAAGGACTAGCGGGGGGAATAAACAAGAGACCCAGTACTTC. Translated, it gives CASSQRTSGGNKQETQYF.

V gene TRBV27 combines with J gene TRBJ2-1, with TRBD2 identical over 11 bases. V shed 4 bases, J shed 7 bases, and the junction held 6 bases outside the gene matches. The length of the CDR3 is 15 residues. Germline V gene lookup returns CDR1 MNHEY and CDR2 SMNVEV (reference sequence). The CDR3 nucleotides are TGTGCCAGCAGTTCGTTAGCGGGAGGGCGGAATGAGCAGTTCTTC. Amino acids: CASSSLAGGRNEQFF.

The sample holds one count of this clone. V and J are TRBV7-8 and TRBJ1-2; D is uncertain. Germline lookup yields CDR1 SGHVS and CDR2 FQNEAQ. V dropped 0 bases and J dropped 7 bases, with 6 bases sitting between them. The CDR3 runs to 12 residues. CDR3: CASSLAGVGYTF. The CDR3 nucleotides are TGTGCCAGCAGCTTAGCCGGGGTTGGCTACACCTTC.

This sequence joins TRBV29-1 and TRBJ1-1; D gene ambiguous. This CDR3 has 11 amino acids. The germline V and J ends were trimmed by 3 bases and 8 bases, with 10 bases remaining between them. Germline V CDR1 and CDR2: SQVTM, ANQGSEA. Here the CDR3 reads CSVEGRLEAFF. The CDR3 DNA reads as TGCAGCGTTGAGGGCAGACTAGAAGCTTTCTTT.

The table lists this clone with a count of one. The rearrangement uses TRBV4-3 and TRBJ2-7; TRBD1 matches at 7 bases. The CDR3 consists of 15 residues. Per the germline V gene, CDR1 is LGHNA and CDR2 is YSLEER. Trimming cost V 5 bases and J 2 bases; bases outside gene matches: 9. CDR3 DNA: TGCGCCAGCAGCTACTCGACAGGGAACACCTACGAGCAGTACTTC. Encoded protein: CASSYSTGNTYEQYF.

V is TRBV4-1 and J is TRBJ2-3; no definite D call. This CDR3 is built from 12 residues. Between the trimmed V and J ends, which lost 6 bases and 4 bases, there was a span of 8 bases. Germline V lookup: CDR1 MGHRA, CDR2 YSYEKL. CDR3 coding DNA: TGCGCCAGCAGTGTACATGCAGATACGCAGTATTTT. Residues: CASSVHADTQYF.

The J gene is TRBJ2-3, the V gene TRBV11-3, with TRBD2 identical over 12 bases. V shed 4 bases, J shed 3 bases, and the junction held 11 bases outside the gene matches. Germline loops: CDR1 SGHNT, CDR2 YENEEA. This CDR3 is built from 18 residues. The chain's CDR3 is CASSSRHPTSGGTDTQYF. The DNA for the CDR3 is TGTGCCAGCAGCTCCCGCCACCCGACTAGCGGGGGAACAGATACGCAGTATTTT.

A few counts support this clone. The J gene is TRBJ2-7, the V gene TRBV18, with D tentatively TRBD2 (6 bases). This CDR3 contains 14 residues. V was shortened by 4 bases and J by 6 bases, with 16 bases between the two germline ends. Per the germline V gene, CDR1 is KGHSH and CDR2 is LQKENI. This chain's CDR3 is CASSLRDSRPEQYF. The CDR3 DNA reads TGTGCCAGCTCACTGAGGGACTCCCGGCCCGAGCAGTACTTC. Drawing the rest from reference TRBV18 and TRBJ2-7, the complete variable domain is NAGVMQNPRHLVRRRGQEARLRCSPMKGHSHVYWYRQLPEEGLKFMVYLQKENIIDESGMPKERFSAEFPKEGPSILRIQQVVRGDSAAYFCASSLRDSRPEQYFGPGTRLTVT.

The V gene is TRBV27, the J gene TRBJ2-7; D gene ambiguous. V shed 5 bases and J shed 3 bases, with 23 bases lying between them. Germline CDR1 MNHEY, CDR2 SMNVEV (reference sequence). The CDR3 length is 17 residues. The CDR3: CASSPRPGLAGSYEQYF. The CDR3 DNA is TGTGCCAGCAGTCCCAGACCCGGATTAGCTGGCAGCTACGAGCAGTACTTC.

The J gene is TRBJ1-2, the V gene TRBV2, with 8 bases that match TRBD1. In germline, CDR1 is SNHLY, CDR2 FYNNEI. The CDR3 covers 12 residues. V was pared by 4 bases and J by 6 bases, with 1 base of the junction left unmatched. The CDR3 sequence is CASSATGDGYTF. CDR3 in DNA: TGTGCCAGCAGTGCGACAGGGGATGGCTACACCTTC.

The chain has TRBV7-9 and TRBJ1-5; D is unresolved. The germline V gene has CDR1 SEHNR and CDR2 FQNEAQ (reference sequence). Trimming removed 4 bases at V and 7 bases at J, with 14 bases between. This CDR3 spans 14 amino acids. In DNA, the CDR3 is TGTGCCAGCAGCTCAGAAGACTGGTCCCAGCCCCAGCATTTT. Its translation: CASSSEDWSQPQHF.

The V and J genes are TRBV5-4 and TRBJ2-5; TRBD1 matches 9 bases. V was clipped by 0 bases and J by 4 bases; unmatched bases: 10. Germline CDR1 and CDR2: SGHNT and YYREEE (reference sequence). The CDR3 covers 17 residues. In nucleotides, the CDR3 is TGTGCCAGCAGCTTGGTAGGGACAGGGATGGGTGGAGAGACCCAGTACTTC. This encodes CASSLVGTGMGGETQYF.

The rearrangement links TRBV6-5 to TRBJ2-7, with 7 bases identical to TRBD1. The CDR3 extends over 14 amino acids. V trimming: 8 bases; J trimming: 0 bases; junction bases outside the gene matches: 7. Looked up from germline, CDR1 is MNHEY and CDR2 is SVGAGI. CDR3 coding DNA: TGTGCCAGCCGACAGGGAATTTCCTCCTACGAGCAGTACTTC. Its protein product is CASRQGISSYEQYF.

As DNA, the CDR3 is TGTGCCAGCAGCTTAGGGCAGAAGAACACTGAAGCTTTCTTT. The encoded protein is CASSLGQKNTEAFF. The chain is built from TRBV7-8 and TRBJ1-1; D gene unclear. This CDR3 is built from 14 residues. V lost 1 base and J 1 base, leaving 7 bases between the germline ends. From germline, CDR1 is SGHVS and CDR2 FQNEAQ.

The chain carries TRBV4-2 and TRBJ2-1; 13 positions agree with TRBD2. This CDR3 contains 17 residues. Germline V lookup: CDR1 LGHNA, CDR2 YNFKEQ. The V and J ends lost 4 bases and 3 bases, in that order; junction bases with no gene match: 6. Here the CDR3 reads CASSPRTSGSSYNEQFF. The CDR3 DNA reads as TGTGCCAGCAGCCCCCGGACTAGCGGGAGTAGCTACAATGAGCAGTTCTTC.

The CDR3 here is CASRNRGTRGYTF. The CDR3 DNA follows: TGTGCCAGCAGGAACAGGGGGACTCGGGGCTACACCTTC. The V and J genes are TRBV27 and TRBJ1-2, with TRBD1 matching 8 bases. Germline V CDR1 and CDR2: MNHEY, SMNVEV (reference sequence). V trimming: 6 bases; J trimming: 8 bases; junction bases outside the gene matches: 8. This CDR3 is built from 13 residues.